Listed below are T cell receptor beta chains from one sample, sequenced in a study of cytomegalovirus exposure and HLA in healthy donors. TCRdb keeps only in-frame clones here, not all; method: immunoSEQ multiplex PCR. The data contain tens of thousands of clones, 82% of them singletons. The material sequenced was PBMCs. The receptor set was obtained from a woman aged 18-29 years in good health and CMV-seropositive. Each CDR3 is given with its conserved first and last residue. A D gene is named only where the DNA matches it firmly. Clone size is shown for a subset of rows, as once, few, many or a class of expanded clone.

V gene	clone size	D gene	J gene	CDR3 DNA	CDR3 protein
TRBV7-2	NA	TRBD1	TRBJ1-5	TGTGCCAGCAGCTTAGAAAGGGGGCTTTATCAGCCCCAGCATTTT	CASSLERGLYQPQHF
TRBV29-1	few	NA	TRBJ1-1	TGCAGCGTTGAAGACAGGGGGAACACTGAAGCTTTCTTT	CSVEDRGNTEAFF
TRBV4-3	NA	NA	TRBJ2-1	TGCGCCAGCAGCCAAGATCTCAGTGAGCAGTTCTTC	CASSQDLSEQFF
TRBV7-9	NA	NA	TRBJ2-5	TGTGCCAGCAGCTTACGGGTAGAGACCCAGTACTTC	CASSLRVETQYF
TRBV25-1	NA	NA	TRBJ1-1	TGTGCCAGCAGTGAACCACACCTTAACGCTGAAGCTTTCTTT	CASSEPHLNAEAFF
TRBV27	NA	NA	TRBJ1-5	TGTGCCACAAGACAGGAGATCTATAGCAATCAGCCCCAGCATTTT	CATRQEIYSNQPQHF
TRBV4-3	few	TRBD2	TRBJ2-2	TGCGCCAGCAGCGCCCTAGCGGGGGTTAACACCGGGGAGCTGTTTTTT	CASSALAGVNTGELFF
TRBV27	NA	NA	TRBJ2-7	TGTGCCAGCAGAGTAAACTATGGTGGCTACGAGCAGTACTTC	CASRVNYGGYEQYF
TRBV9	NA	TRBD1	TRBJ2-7	TGTGCCAGCAGCCTTTCGCCGGGACAGAACTACGAGCAGTACTTC	CASSLSPGQNYEQYF
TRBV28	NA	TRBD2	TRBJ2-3	TGTGCCAGCAGTTTAAGCGGGACGCACACAGATACGCAGTATTTT	CASSLSGTHTDTQYF
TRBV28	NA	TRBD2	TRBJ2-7	TGTGCCAGCAGTTCCACCGGGACTAGCGTCTACGAGCAGTACTTC	CASSSTGTSVYEQYF
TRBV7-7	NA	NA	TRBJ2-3	TGTGCTAGCAGCTTATCCAGCGGGAGCACAGATACGCAGTATTTT	CASSLSSGSTDTQYF
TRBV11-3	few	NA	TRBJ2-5	TGTGCCAGCAGCGCTATCGCGGGGGCGCAGTACTTC	CASSAIAGAQYF
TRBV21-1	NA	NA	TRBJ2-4	TGTGCCAGCAGCAAAGCGCTCGGGGACATTCAGTACTTC	CASSKALGDIQYF
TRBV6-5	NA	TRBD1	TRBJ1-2	TGTGCCAGCAGTTACTTGGGACAGGGGGGGGATGGCTACACCTTC	CASSYLGQGGDGYTF
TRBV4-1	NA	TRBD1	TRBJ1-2	TGCGCCAGCAGCCAAGGGACAGGGGGCTATGGCTACACCTTC	CASSQGTGGYGYTF
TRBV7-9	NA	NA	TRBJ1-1	TGTGCCAGCAGCACCTGGGCGAGTCAGGGCGCTGAAGCTTTCTTT	CASSTWASQGAEAFF
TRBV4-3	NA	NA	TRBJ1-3	TGCGCCAGCAGCCCAGAGACAGGTTTCTCTGGAAACACCATATATTTT	CASSPETGFSGNTIYF
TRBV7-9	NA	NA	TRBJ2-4	TGTGCCAGCAGCTTAGCCGAGGGCGGGAACATTCAGTACTTC	CASSLAEGGNIQYF
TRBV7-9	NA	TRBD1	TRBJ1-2	TGTGCCAGCAGCCCCGGACAGGATTTAGAGTATGGCTACCCCTTC	CASSPGQDLEYGYPF
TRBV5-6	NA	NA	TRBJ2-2	TGTGCCAGCAGCTTAAGTGGGGGCTGGGCCGGGGAGCTGTTTTTT	CASSLSGGWAGELFF
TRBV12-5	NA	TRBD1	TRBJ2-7	TGTGCTAGTGCCCCGGGACAGGGGGCTTACGAGCAGTACTTC	CASAPGQGAYEQYF
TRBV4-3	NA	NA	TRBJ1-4	TGCGCCAGCAGCCAAGGGAGTAGAGGCAGGGGCAATGAAAAACTGTTTTTT	CASSQGSRGRGNEKLFF
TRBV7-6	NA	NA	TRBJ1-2	TGTGCCAGCAGCCCATCCCGACAGGTCGGAAGGTCCTATGGCTACACCTTC	CASSPSRQVGRSYGYTF
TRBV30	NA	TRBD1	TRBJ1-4	TGTGCCTGGAGGGGACAGCCTAATGAAAAACTGTTTTTT	CAWRGQPNEKLFF
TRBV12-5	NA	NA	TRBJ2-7	TGTGCTAGTGCGGGGGGCAATACCTACGAGCAGTACTTC	CASAGGNTYEQYF
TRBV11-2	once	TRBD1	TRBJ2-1	TGTGCCAGCAGTCTTACCGGGACAGGGGGGCTCAATGAGCAGTTCTTC	CASSLTGTGGLNEQFF
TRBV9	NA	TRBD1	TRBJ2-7	TGTGCCAGCAGCGCAGGGACAGGGACCTACGAGCAGTACTTC	CASSAGTGTYEQYF
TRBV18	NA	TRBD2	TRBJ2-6	TGTGCCAGCTCACCAACTAGCGGGGTCTCTGGGGCCAACGTCCTGACTTTC	CASSPTSGVSGANVLTF
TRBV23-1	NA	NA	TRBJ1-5	TGCGCCAGCAGACGACAGAAAATAAGCAATCAGCCCCAGCATTTT	CASRRQKISNQPQHF
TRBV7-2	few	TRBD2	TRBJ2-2	TGTGCCAGCAGCTTAGTAGCGGGGAACACCGGGGAGCTGTTTTTT	CASSLVAGNTGELFF
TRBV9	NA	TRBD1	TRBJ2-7	TGTGCCAGCAGTGCGTACCGGGACAGGTCCTACGAGCAGTACTTC	CASSAYRDRSYEQYF
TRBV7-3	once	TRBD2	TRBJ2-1	TGTGCCAGCAGCTTGTGGACCGGGACTAGCGGGCCCATTAGGTACAATGAGCAGTTCTTC	CASSLWTGTSGPIRYNEQFF
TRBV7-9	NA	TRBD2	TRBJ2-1	TGTGCCAGCAGCTCCAGGCGGGAGGTTGAGCAGTTCTTC	CASSSRREVEQFF
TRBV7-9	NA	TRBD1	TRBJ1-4	TGTGCCAGCAGCTTAGGGACAGGGGGCGAAAAACTGTTTTTT	CASSLGTGGEKLFF
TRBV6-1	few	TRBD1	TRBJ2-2	TGTGCCAGCAGGGCACTAACAGGGGAGACCGGGGAGCTGTTTTTT	CASRALTGETGELFF
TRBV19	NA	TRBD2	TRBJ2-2	TGTGCCAGTACCCGGGGGGGGCACGACACCGGGGAGCTGTTTTTT	CASTRGGHDTGELFF
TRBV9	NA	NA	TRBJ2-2	TGTGCCAGCAGCGTAGAACCAGCGCGAAGTCGCCGGGGCACCGGGGAGCTGTTTTTT	CASSVEPARSRRGTGELFF
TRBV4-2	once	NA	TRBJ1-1	TGTGCCAGCAGCCAAGATTGGTCTGAGGGTTCGGGTGGAACTGAAGCTTTCTTT	CASSQDWSEGSGGTEAFF
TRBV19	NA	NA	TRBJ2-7	TGTGCCAGTAGTACCGCAGGGAACTCCTACGAGCAGTACTTC	CASSTAGNSYEQYF
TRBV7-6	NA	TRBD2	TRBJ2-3	TGTGCCAGCAGCTTATTCGCGGGAGGGACCACAGATACGCAGTATTTT	CASSLFAGGTTDTQYF
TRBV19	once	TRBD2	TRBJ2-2	TGTGCCAGTAGTAACCAGGGACTAGCGGGGGAGAACCAGAACACCGGGGAGCTGTTTTTT	CASSNQGLAGENQNTGELFF
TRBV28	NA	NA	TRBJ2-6	TGTGCCAGCGGGGCAAGGGGTCGTAGCTCTGGGGCCAACGTCCTGACTTTC	CASGARGRSSGANVLTF
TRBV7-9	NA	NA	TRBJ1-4	TGTGCCAGCAGCTCCGACAGTGGTGAAAAACTGTTTTTT	CASSSDSGEKLFF
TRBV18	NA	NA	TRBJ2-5	TGTGCCAGCTTGTTCCTGGTGAATGTATGGGGGCCCCAAGAGACCCAGTACTTC	CASLFLVNVWGPQETQYF
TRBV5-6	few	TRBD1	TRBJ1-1	TGTGCCAGCACACGGCCGACAGGGGCAAACACTGAAGCTTTCTTT	CASTRPTGANTEAFF
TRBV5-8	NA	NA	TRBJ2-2	TGTGCCAGCAGCTCCTATATGAACACCGGGGAGCTGTTTTTT	CASSSYMNTGELFF
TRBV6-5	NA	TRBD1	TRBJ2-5	TGTGCCAGCAGTACCTACGGGACAGAAGAGACCCAGTACTTC	CASSTYGTEETQYF
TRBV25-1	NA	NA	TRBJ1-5	TGTGCCAGCATCCGAAGGAGGCCTAGGCCCCAGCATTTT	CASIRRRPRPQHF
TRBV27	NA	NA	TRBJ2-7	TGTGCCAGCAGCTCCAGGGTCCGGCCGTACGAGCAGTACTTC	CASSSRVRPYEQYF
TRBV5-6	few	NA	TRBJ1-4	TGTGCCAGCAGCTCTCCAACTAGACCCGCTAATGAAAAACTGTTTTTT	CASSSPTRPANEKLFF
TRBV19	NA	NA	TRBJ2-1	TGTGCCAGTAGTCCCGCGGGGAACACCTACAATGAGCAGTTCTTC	CASSPAGNTYNEQFF
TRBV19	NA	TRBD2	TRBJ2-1	TGTGCCAGTAGCCCGACGCGGGGGTACAATGAGCAGTTCTTC	CASSPTRGYNEQFF
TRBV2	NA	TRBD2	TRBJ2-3	TGTGCCAGCAGTGACACAAATAGCGGGGGGGCCCCAGATACGCAGTATTTT	CASSDTNSGGAPDTQYF
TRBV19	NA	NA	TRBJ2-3	TGTGCCAGTAGTATACATCAGGCAGATACGCAGTATTTT	CASSIHQADTQYF
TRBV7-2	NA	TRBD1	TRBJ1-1	TGTGCCAGCAGCCGACAGGGCCAGTTGAACACTGAAACTTTCTTT	CASSRQGQLNTETFF
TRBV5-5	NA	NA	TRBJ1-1	TGTGCCAGCAGCTTGGTCTGGCAGGCCATAAACACTGAAGCTTTCTTT	CASSLVWQAINTEAFF
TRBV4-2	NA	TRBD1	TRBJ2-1	TGTGCCAGCAGCCGGGGACAGGGGGCCTACAATGAGCAGTTCTTC	CASSRGQGAYNEQFF